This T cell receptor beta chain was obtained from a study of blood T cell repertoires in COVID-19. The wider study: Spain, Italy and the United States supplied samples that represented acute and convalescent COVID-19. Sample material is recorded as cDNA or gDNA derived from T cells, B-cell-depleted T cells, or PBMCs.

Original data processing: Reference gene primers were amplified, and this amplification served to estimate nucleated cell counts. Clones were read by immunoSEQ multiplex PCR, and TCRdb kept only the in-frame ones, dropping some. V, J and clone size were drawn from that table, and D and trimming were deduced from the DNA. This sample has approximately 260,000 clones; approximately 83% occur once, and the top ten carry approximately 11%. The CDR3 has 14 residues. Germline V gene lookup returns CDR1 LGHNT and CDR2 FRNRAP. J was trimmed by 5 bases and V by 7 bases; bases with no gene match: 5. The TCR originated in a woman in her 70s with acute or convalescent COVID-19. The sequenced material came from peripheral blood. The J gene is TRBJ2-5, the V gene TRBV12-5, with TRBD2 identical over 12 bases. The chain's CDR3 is CASAPSGGGETQYF. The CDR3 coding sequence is TGTGCTAGTGCACCTAGCGGGGGGGGTGAGACCCAGTACTTC.